A selection of T cell receptor beta chains follows, all from one sample in a study of CD8 T cells in ankylosing spondylitis. One entry per CDR3 protein results from TCRdb running MiXCR on the 5' RACE reads. The data hold about 240,000 distinct CDR3 sequences, with 8% to 9.5% observed a single time. The sample was blood, either unsorted or a sorted T cell fraction (not recorded which). The receptors were sampled from a male donor with ankylosing spondylitis or in good health (not recorded which). CDR3s leave out the opening cysteine and the closing phenylalanine or tryptophan. Fields, in order: J gene, V gene, CDR3 protein.

J: TRBJ2-1
V: TRBV18
CDR3: ASSRTAGGSDHSYNEQF

J: TRBJ1-1
V: TRBV4-2
CDR3: ASSDRRDTEAF

J: TRBJ1-1
V: TRBV20-1
CDR3: SARIPQGNTEAF

J: TRBJ1-1
V: TRBV12-3/TRBV12-4
CDR3: ASSYTRAVLMNTEAF

J: TRBJ1-6
V: TRBV12-3/TRBV12-4
CDR3: ASRTGESPPLH

J: TRBJ1-1
V: TRBV5-6
CDR3: ASSPPTLNTEAF

J: TRBJ2-5
V: TRBV5-1
CDR3: ASTYTGASGGTQY

J: TRBJ1-6
V: TRBV19
CDR3: ASLKDSSYNSPLH

J: TRBJ2-7
V: TRBV9
CDR3: ASSVGGGEQY

J: TRBJ1-5
V: TRBV6-1
CDR3: ATQGHNQPQH